This TCR beta chain was sequenced in a study of OX40 agonist ivuxolimab in advanced cancers. Patients were ineligible given autoimmune disease history or systemic immunosuppression. Blood got drawn at baseline, again on cycle 4 day 1, and then on cycle 7 day 1. There are 16 residues in the CDR3. The protocol was immunoSEQ multiplex PCR, while the TCRdb copy is restricted to in-frame clones and leaves out a portion. The table has approximately 58,000 clones, about 88% seen once. The specimen was CD4+ or CD8+ T cells sorted from blood, collected in a trial of the OX40 agonist ivuxolimab. This receptor was identified in an adult with an advanced solid tumor such as melanoma, head and neck, liver or kidney cancer. The chain combines TRBV21-1 with TRBJ2-7. TRBV21-1 is described as a pseudogene. CDR3 sequence (DNA): TGTGCCAGCATCCTGAGAGGGACGAGGTCCTTCTACGAGCAGTACTTC. Protein product: CASILRGTRSFYEQYF.